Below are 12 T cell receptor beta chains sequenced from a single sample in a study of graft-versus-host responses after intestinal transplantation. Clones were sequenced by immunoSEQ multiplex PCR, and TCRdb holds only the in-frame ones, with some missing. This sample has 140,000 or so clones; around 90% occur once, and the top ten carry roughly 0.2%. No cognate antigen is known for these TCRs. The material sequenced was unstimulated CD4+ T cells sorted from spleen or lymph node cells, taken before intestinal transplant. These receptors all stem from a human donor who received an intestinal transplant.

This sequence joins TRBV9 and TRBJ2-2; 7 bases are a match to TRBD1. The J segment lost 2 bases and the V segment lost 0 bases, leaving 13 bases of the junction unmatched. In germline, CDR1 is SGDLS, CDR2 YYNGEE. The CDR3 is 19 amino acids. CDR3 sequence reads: CASSVELSGTAHNTGELFF. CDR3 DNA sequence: TGTGCCAGCAGCGTAGAGCTGTCGGGGACAGCCCACAACACCGGGGAGCTGTTTTTT.

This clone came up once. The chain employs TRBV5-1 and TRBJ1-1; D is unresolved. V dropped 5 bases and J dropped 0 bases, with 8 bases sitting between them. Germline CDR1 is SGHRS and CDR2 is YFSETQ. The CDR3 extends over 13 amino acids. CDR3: CASRSVMNTEAFF. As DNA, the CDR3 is TGCGCCAGCAGGTCAGTGATGAACACTGAAGCTTTCTTT. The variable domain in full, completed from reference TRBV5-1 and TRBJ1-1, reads KAGVTQTPRYLIKTRGQQVTLSCSPISGHRSVSWYQQTPGQGLQFLFEYFSETQRNKGNFPGRFSGRQFSNSRSEMNVSTLELGDSALYLCASRSVMNTEAFFGQGTRLTVV.

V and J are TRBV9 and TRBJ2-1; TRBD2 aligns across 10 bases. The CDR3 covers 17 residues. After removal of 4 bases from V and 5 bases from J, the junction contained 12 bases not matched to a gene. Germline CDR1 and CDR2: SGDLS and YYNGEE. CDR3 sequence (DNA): TGTGCCAGCAGCCCACCCTCCGGGACTAGCGTACACAATGAGCAGTTCTTC. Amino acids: CASSPPSGTSVHNEQFF.

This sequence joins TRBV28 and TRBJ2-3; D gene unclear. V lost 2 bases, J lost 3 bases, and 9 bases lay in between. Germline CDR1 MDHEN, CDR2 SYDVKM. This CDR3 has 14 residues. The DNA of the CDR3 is TGTGCCAGCAGTTTACGGGTGTGGACAGATACGCAGTATTTT. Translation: CASSLRVWTDTQYF.

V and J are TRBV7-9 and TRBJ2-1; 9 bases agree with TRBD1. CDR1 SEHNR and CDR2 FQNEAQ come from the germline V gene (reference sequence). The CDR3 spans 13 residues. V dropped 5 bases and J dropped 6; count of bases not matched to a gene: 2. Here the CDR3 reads CASSRGQGNEQFF. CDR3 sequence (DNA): TGTGCCAGCAGCAGGGGACAGGGCAATGAGCAGTTCTTC.

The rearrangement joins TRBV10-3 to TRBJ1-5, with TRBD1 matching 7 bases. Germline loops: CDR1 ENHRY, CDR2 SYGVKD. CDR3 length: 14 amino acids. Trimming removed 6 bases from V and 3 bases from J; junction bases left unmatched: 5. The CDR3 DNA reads TGTGCCATCAGCTCCGACAGGGTCAATCAGCCCCAGCATTTT. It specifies CAISSDRVNQPQHF.

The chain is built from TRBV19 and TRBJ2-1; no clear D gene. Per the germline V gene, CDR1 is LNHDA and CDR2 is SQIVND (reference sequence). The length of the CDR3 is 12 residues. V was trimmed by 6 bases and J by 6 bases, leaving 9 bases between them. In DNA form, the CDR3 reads TGTGCCAGTAGCCGTAGTTCCAATGAGCAGTTCTTC. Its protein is CASSRSSNEQFF.

The CDR3 nucleotides are TGTGCCAGCAGTGAAGCGCGGGCAGCCCATTCACCCCTCCACTTT. Amino acid sequence: CASSEARAAHSPLHF. This chain joins TRBV6-1 and TRBJ1-6; D call uncertain. The CDR3 has 15 amino acids. V dropped 0 bases and J dropped 8 bases, with 11 bases sitting between them. CDR1 MNHNS and CDR2 SASEGT come from the germline V gene.

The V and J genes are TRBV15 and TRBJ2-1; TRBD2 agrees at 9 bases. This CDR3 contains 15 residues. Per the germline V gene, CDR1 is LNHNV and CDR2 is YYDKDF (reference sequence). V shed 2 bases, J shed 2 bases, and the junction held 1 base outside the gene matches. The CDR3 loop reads CATSRSGGTYNEQFF. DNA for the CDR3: TGTGCCACCAGCAGAAGCGGGGGGACCTACAATGAGCAGTTCTTC.

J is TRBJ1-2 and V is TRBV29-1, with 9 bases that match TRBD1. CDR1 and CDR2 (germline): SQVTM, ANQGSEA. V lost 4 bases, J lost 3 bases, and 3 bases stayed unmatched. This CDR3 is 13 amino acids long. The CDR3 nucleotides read TGCAGCGTTGGGACAGGGGCGGACTATGGCTACACCTTC. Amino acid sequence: CSVGTGADYGYTF.

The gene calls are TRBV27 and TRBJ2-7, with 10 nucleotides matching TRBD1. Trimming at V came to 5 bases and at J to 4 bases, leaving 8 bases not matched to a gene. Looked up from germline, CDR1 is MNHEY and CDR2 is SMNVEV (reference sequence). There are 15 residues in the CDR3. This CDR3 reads CASSKDRGTTYEQYF. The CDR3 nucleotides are TGTGCCAGCAGTAAGGACAGGGGGACCACGTACGAGCAGTACTTC.

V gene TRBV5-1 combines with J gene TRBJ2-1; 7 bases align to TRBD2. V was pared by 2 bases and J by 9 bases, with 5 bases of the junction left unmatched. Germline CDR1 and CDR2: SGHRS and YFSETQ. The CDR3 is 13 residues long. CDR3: CASSLGSGSEQFF. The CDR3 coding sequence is TGCGCCAGCAGCTTAGGTAGCGGGTCTGAGCAGTTCTTC.